The 22 T cell receptor beta chains listed next were all sequenced from one sample in a study of PD-1 blockade in classical Hodgkin lymphoma. Relapses following autologous stem cell transplantation were seen in all patients, with brentuximab vedotin exposure varying. Produced via immunoSEQ multiplex PCR; TCRdb's table is partial and in-frame only. The sample lists about 85,000 clones; 80% to 95% were seen once. The starting material was peripheral blood mononuclear cells (PBMCs), obtained before the second cycle of nivolumab. The source is a human donor with classical Hodgkin lymphoma.

This chain joins TRBV5-6 and TRBJ2-1; D remains unclear. V dropped 0 bases and J dropped 7 bases, with 5 bases sitting between them. CDR3 length: 12 residues. Germline V gene lookup returns CDR1 SGHDT and CDR2 YYEEEE. CDR3 DNA: TGTGCCAGCAGCTTGGCTATAAATGAGCAGTTCTTC. It specifies CASSLAINEQFF.

The V gene is TRBV2, the J gene TRBJ1-2; 12 bases are shared with TRBD1. The CDR3 covers 15 residues. With 5 bases clipped from V and 7 bases from J, the junction kept 8 bases outside the gene matches. Germline CDR1 and CDR2: SNHLY and FYNNEI. CDR3 amino acids: CASSNRDRGLFGYTF. CDR3 sequence (DNA): TGTGCCAGCAGTAACCGGGACAGGGGGCTTTTTGGCTACACCTTC.

The V gene is TRBV11-3, the J gene TRBJ2-1, with 14 bases identical to TRBD2. Germline trimming cut 4 bases from V and 10 bases from J; bases unmatched to any gene: 6. From germline, CDR1 is SGHNT and CDR2 YENEEA. The CDR3 is 15 amino acids. This CDR3 reads CASSSTSGRAGEQFF. DNA for the CDR3: TGTGCCAGCAGCTCGACTAGCGGGAGGGCCGGGGAGCAGTTCTTC.

The rearrangement links TRBV27 to TRBJ2-7, with 9 bases identical to TRBD2. The junction had 5 bases not matched to a gene; V was cut back by 6 bases and J by 5 bases. Germline V gives CDR1 MNHEY, CDR2 SMNVEV (reference sequence). The CDR3 runs 13 residues. CDR3 sequence reads: CASRLAGVNEQYF. The CDR3 nucleotides are TGTGCCAGCAGATTAGCGGGAGTGAACGAGCAGTACTTC.

This chain uses TRBV7-8 with TRBJ1-2; 7 bases agree with TRBD1. Germline V gene lookup returns CDR1 SGHVS and CDR2 FQNEAQ. Trimming cost V 5 bases and J 4 bases; bases outside gene matches: 16. This CDR3 has 17 residues. The CDR3: CASSPRNAQGSPYGYTF. The DNA of the CDR3 is TGTGCCAGCAGCCCCCGGAACGCACAGGGGTCCCCCTATGGCTACACCTTC.

The CDR3 loop is CASSPQTWGANEKLFF. In DNA, the CDR3 is TGTGCCAGCAGCCCGCAAACTTGGGGAGCTAATGAAAAACTGTTTTTT. This rearrangement joins TRBV7-9 to TRBJ1-4; D is undetermined. V dropped 5 bases and J dropped 3 bases, with 16 bases sitting between them. Per the germline V gene, CDR1 is SEHNR and CDR2 is FQNEAQ (reference sequence). This CDR3 region has 16 residues.

The rearrangement joins TRBV5-4 to TRBJ1-1; maybe TRBD1 (5 bases). CDR1 and CDR2 (germline): SGHNT, YYREEE (reference sequence). The CDR3 has 15 residues. The V end lost 4 bases, the J end lost 2 bases, and 15 bases lay between the germline ends. CDR3 DNA sequence: TGTGCCAGCAGCAGCGCGGGGGGGGGAAACACTGAAGCTTTCTTT. This sequence encodes CASSSAGGGNTEAFF.

This sequence joins TRBV11-2 and TRBJ1-4; 9 bases match TRBD1. CDR1 SGHAT and CDR2 FQNNGV come from the germline V gene. Trimming at V came to 0 bases and at J to 8 bases, leaving 19 bases not matched to a gene. The CDR3 has 20 amino acids. In DNA form, the CDR3 reads TGTGCCAGCAGCTTAGAAAGTGTTGGCGTGGACAGGGGTGGTCGGGAAAAACTGTTTTTT. Translation: CASSLESVGVDRGGREKLFF.

The chain is built from TRBV2 and TRBJ1-2; D not resolved. V gave up 6 bases and J gave up 5 bases, with 10 bases separating them. Germline-derived CDR1 and CDR2 are SNHLY and FYNNEI. The CDR3 totals 12 residues. In DNA, the CDR3 is TGTGCCAGCAGGGCAGGCCCATATGGCTACACCTTC. It encodes CASRAGPYGYTF.

The chain links TRBV19 to TRBJ1-1, with a weak D call TRBD1 (5 bases). CDR1 LNHDA and CDR2 SQIVND come from the germline V gene (reference sequence). Trimming removed 10 bases at V and 2 bases at J, with 17 bases between. CDR3 length equals 14 residues. CDR3 sequence (DNA): TGTGCCACCTGCTTCAGGGACGGAAACACTGAAGCTTTCTTT. This codes for CATCFRDGNTEAFF.

The chain recombines TRBV18 with TRBJ1-1; 11 bases fit TRBD1. Per the germline V gene, CDR1 is KGHSH and CDR2 is LQKENI. The ends lost 6 bases at V and 4 bases at J; junction bases unmatched: 4. This CDR3 is built from 14 residues. This CDR3 reads CASSGTGGLTEAFF. CDR3 nucleotide sequence: TGTGCCAGCTCCGGGACAGGGGGTCTCACTGAAGCTTTCTTT.

The V and J genes are TRBV27 and TRBJ2-7; 7 bases agree with TRBD1. CDR3 length: 16 amino acids. The V gene's germline CDR1 is MNHEY and CDR2 SMNVEV (reference sequence). Unmatched junction bases numbered 12, after V lost 5 bases and J lost 2 bases. CDR3 residues: CASSALQTGVPYEQYF. CDR3 DNA: TGTGCCAGCAGTGCACTACAAACAGGGGTACCCTACGAGCAGTACTTC.

The V and J genes are TRBV4-1 and TRBJ2-5, with D tentatively TRBD2 (6 bases). CDR3 length equals 13 residues. The V end was cut by 5 bases, the J end by 9 bases, with 16 bases between. Germline V gene data show CDR1 as MGHRA and CDR2 as YSYEKL. The CDR3 DNA reads as TGCGCCAGCAGCTCACCGGGAGTGATGGCCCAGTACTTC. Translating gives CASSSPGVMAQYF.

V usage is TRBV11-2 and J usage is TRBJ2-7; the match to TRBD2 covers 7 bases. The V gene's germline CDR1 is SGHAT and CDR2 FQNNGV. V lost 4 bases and J lost 2; bases outside the gene matches: 2. The CDR3 is 13 amino acids. The CDR3 coding sequence is TGTGCCAGCAGCTCCGCGGGGGCCTACGAGCAGTACTTC. Encoded protein: CASSSAGAYEQYF.

V is TRBV18 and J is TRBJ2-1, with D tentatively TRBD1 (6 bases). This CDR3 region has 16 residues. The ends were cut back, 6 bases at V and 9 bases at J, with 24 bases in the middle. CDR1 KGHSH and CDR2 LQKENI come from the germline V gene. CDR3 coding DNA: TGTGCCAGCTCCGCCCTACCCACAGGGTTGAATGGTGAGCAGTTCTTC. It specifies CASSALPTGLNGEQFF. The full variable domain, its missing parts supplied by reference TRBV18 and TRBJ2-1, is NAGVMQNPRHLVRRRGQEARLRCSPMKGHSHVYWYRQLPEEGLKFMVYLQKENIIDESGMPKERFSAEFPKEGPSILRIQQVVRGDSAAYFCASSALPTGLNGEQFFGPGTRLTVL.

The CDR3 bases are TGTGCCAGCAGTTTGGGACTAGCGGGAGGCCTTGGAGAGACCCAGTACTTC. Translating gives CASSLGLAGGLGETQYF. The rearrangement uses TRBV27 and TRBJ2-5; 15 bases line up with TRBD2. The length of the CDR3 is 17 residues. Germline values: CDR1 MNHEY, CDR2 SMNVEV (reference sequence). V lost 3 bases and J lost 4; bases outside the gene matches: 6.

This sequence joins TRBV10-2 and TRBJ2-5; D is ambiguous. The CDR3 totals 12 residues. With 8 bases removed from V and 0 bases from J, the gap between germline ends came to 7 bases. Germline values: CDR1 WSHSY, CDR2 SAAADI. The CDR3 is CASGRNQETQYF. The CDR3 DNA reads as TGCGCCAGCGGTCGTAACCAAGAGACCCAGTACTTC.

The genes are TRBV19 and TRBJ2-5, with D possibly called TRBD1 or TRBD2 (6 bases each). V lost 2 bases and J 2 bases, leaving 12 bases between the germline ends. The CDR3 runs to 15 residues. CDR1 is LNHDA and CDR2 is SQIVND in the germline V gene (reference sequence). The CDR3 region is CASSIQGRYQETQYF. The CDR3 DNA reads TGTGCCAGTAGTATACAGGGGAGGTATCAAGAGACCCAGTACTTC.

The gene calls are TRBV28 and TRBJ2-1, with TRBD2 identical over 8 bases. Trimming cost V 2 bases and J 0 bases; bases outside gene matches: 24. CDR1 is MDHEN and CDR2 is SYDVKM in the germline V gene. CDR3 length: 23 amino acids. The CDR3 loop is CASSLGVAGPHLGHLSSYNEQFF. As DNA, the CDR3 is TGTGCCAGCAGTTTAGGAGTAGCGGGACCCCACCTGGGGCACCTAAGCTCCTACAATGAGCAGTTCTTC.

The chain is built from TRBV11-2 and TRBJ2-5, with D tentatively TRBD2 (5 bases). Germline V gene data show CDR1 as SGHAT and CDR2 as FQNNGV. V was shortened by 5 bases and J by 0 bases, with 13 bases between the two germline ends. There are 15 residues in the CDR3. The CDR3, as DNA: TGTGCCAGCAGCCCCGCGGGTGGCCACCAAGAGACCCAGTACTTC. This encodes CASSPAGGHQETQYF.

V is TRBV6-6 and J is TRBJ2-7; TRBD2 matches 7 bases. Trimming at V came to 10 bases and at J to 4 bases, leaving 10 bases not matched to a gene. Germline CDR1 reads MNHNY; CDR2 reads SVGAGI (reference sequence). The CDR3 runs to 13 residues. The CDR3 protein is CAIALAGVYEQYF. CDR3 nucleotide sequence: TGTGCCATCGCGTTGGCGGGAGTATACGAGCAGTACTTC.

This clone was picked up one time. The genes are TRBV6-4 and TRBJ2-3, with 10 bases lining up with TRBD2. The length of the CDR3 is 15 residues. The ends lost 6 bases at V and 4 bases at J; junction bases unmatched: 7. The germline V gene has CDR1 MRHNA and CDR2 SNTAGT. CDR3 coding DNA: TGTGCCAGCAGCCAGGAACTAGCGGGACCAGATACGCAGTATTTT. It specifies CASSQELAGPDTQYF.